The rows below give T cell receptor beta chains drawn from one sample of a study of cytomegalovirus exposure and HLA in healthy donors. The protocol was immunoSEQ multiplex PCR, while the TCRdb copy is restricted to in-frame clones and leaves out a portion. The data show approximately 190,000 clones, around 64% seen once. Sequencing was performed on PBMCs. The source is a man aged 40-49 years in good health and CMV-seropositive. The CDR3 runs from the conserved cysteine through the conserved F or W. The order of the fields is clone size, D gene, V gene, J gene, CDR3 DNA, CDR3 protein. A D gene is named only where the DNA matches it firmly. Clone size is stated in some rows and not others, as once, few, many or a class when expanded.

abundance: NA
d_gene: NA
v_gene: TRBV7-6
j_gene: TRBJ1-3
CDR3nt: TGTGCCAGCAGCTTATATTCACCGGCAGGCTCCTCTGGAAACACCATATATTTT
CDR3aa: CASSLYSPAGSSGNTIYF

abundance: NA
d_gene: NA
v_gene: TRBV6-1
j_gene: TRBJ2-7
CDR3nt: TGTGCCAGCAGTGTCCAGACAGGACACCCCTACGAGCAGTACTTC
CDR3aa: CASSVQTGHPYEQYF

abundance: NA
d_gene: NA
v_gene: TRBV28
j_gene: TRBJ2-2
CDR3nt: TGTGCCAGCAGTTTACTGTCAGGGGCAGGTGATGGCGGGGAGCTGTTTTTT
CDR3aa: CASSLLSGAGDGGELFF

abundance: NA
d_gene: NA
v_gene: TRBV7-2
j_gene: TRBJ2-5
CDR3nt: TGTGCCAGCAGCTTCAAGGGGGGGCAAGAGACCCAGTACTTC
CDR3aa: CASSFKGGQETQYF

abundance: NA
d_gene: TRBD1
v_gene: TRBV6-6
j_gene: TRBJ2-7
CDR3nt: TGTGCCAGCAGTGGGACAGGAGGCTACGAGCAGTACTTC
CDR3aa: CASSGTGGYEQYF

abundance: NA
d_gene: TRBD1
v_gene: TRBV13
j_gene: TRBJ2-7
CDR3nt: TGTGCCAGCAGCTCCCACCACAGGGGAGTAGGCGAGCAGTACTTC
CDR3aa: CASSSHHRGVGEQYF

abundance: NA
d_gene: NA
v_gene: TRBV28
j_gene: TRBJ1-5
CDR3nt: TGTGCCAGCAGTTTTAACCCCCGGACAGAGTTTTATCAGCCCCAGCATTTT
CDR3aa: CASSFNPRTEFYQPQHF

abundance: NA
d_gene: TRBD2
v_gene: TRBV28
j_gene: TRBJ2-1
CDR3nt: TGTGCCAGCAGCTTACCACTAGCGGGGGGCCCAGGGGAGCAGTTCTTC
CDR3aa: CASSLPLAGGPGEQFF

abundance: once
d_gene: TRBD1
v_gene: TRBV7-9
j_gene: TRBJ2-1
CDR3nt: TGTGCCAGCAGCTCGTCCCCGGGACAGCCCACATACAATGAGCAGTTCTTC
CDR3aa: CASSSSPGQPTYNEQFF

abundance: NA
d_gene: NA
v_gene: TRBV7-2
j_gene: TRBJ1-1
CDR3nt: TGTGCCAGCAGCTTAACGGGGGGGACTGAAGCTTTCTTT
CDR3aa: CASSLTGGTEAFF

abundance: once
d_gene: NA
v_gene: TRBV7-9
j_gene: TRBJ1-3
CDR3nt: TGTGCCAGCAGCTTAGCCCCGGGGGGGCTAGGTGGAAACACCATATATTTT
CDR3aa: CASSLAPGGLGGNTIYF

abundance: few
d_gene: TRBD1
v_gene: TRBV11-2
j_gene: TRBJ1-5
CDR3nt: TGTGCCAGCAGCTGGCGGACAGGGTCCCCGGAGCCCCAGCATTTT
CDR3aa: CASSWRTGSPEPQHF

abundance: NA
d_gene: NA
v_gene: TRBV2
j_gene: TRBJ2-5
CDR3nt: TGTGCCAGCAGTATATCGACAACCCAAGAGACCCAGTACTTC
CDR3aa: CASSISTTQETQYF

abundance: NA
d_gene: NA
v_gene: TRBV19
j_gene: TRBJ1-5
CDR3nt: TGTGCCAGCACTCCTGGAGGGCCCGGGACCAGCAATCAGCCCCAGCATTTT
CDR3aa: CASTPGGPGTSNQPQHF

abundance: NA
d_gene: TRBD2
v_gene: TRBV7-8
j_gene: TRBJ2-3
CDR3nt: TGTGCCAGCAGCCGGAGGGAGGGTGGCGCAGATACGCAGTATTTT
CDR3aa: CASSRREGGADTQYF

abundance: NA
d_gene: TRBD1
v_gene: TRBV9
j_gene: TRBJ2-1
CDR3nt: TGTGCCAGCAGCATGACAGGGGGCGAATACAATGAGCAGTTCTTC
CDR3aa: CASSMTGGEYNEQFF

abundance: NA
d_gene: TRBD1
v_gene: TRBV7-7
j_gene: TRBJ2-2
CDR3nt: TGTGCCAGCAGCGATGGGACAGGGGGAATCGGGGAGCTGTTTTTT
CDR3aa: CASSDGTGGIGELFF